This T cell receptor beta chain was sequenced in a study of T cells in Graves' hyperthyroidism and ophthalmopathy. Study as a whole: Peripheral blood specimens were obtained at initial diagnosis, prior to any treatment.

Study observations and caveats: The model made its ophthalmopathy prediction, and onset followed a median around 6.9 months later. Blood also held most thyroid clonotypes expanded beyond 0.001.

This CDR3 is 15 amino acids long. V lost 0 bases to trimming and J lost 7 bases; unmatched junction nucleotides: 8. Germline V gives CDR1 SGDLS, CDR2 YYNGEE. Authors of the study amplified TCR beta CDR3 regions from RNA transcripts. RT-PCR in the first round (using the HTBI primer set) targeted the TCR CDR3. TCRdb ran MiXCR on the multiplex PCR reads and lists one entry per CDR3 protein. The sample shows a few hundred thousand distinct CDR3 sequences, roughly 25% of them seen only once. A note on this clonotype: Its specificity is unknown.

Stable disease denoted Graves' hyperthyroidism without ophthalmopathy progression within 18 months. This TCR was sampled from a man aged 50 to 59 with Graves' hyperthyroidism. Specimen: blood. This rearrangement joins TRBV9 to TRBJ2-7; 9 positions match TRBD2. The CDR3 reads CASSVGSGLAWEQYF. The CDR3 coding sequence is TGTGCCAGCAGCGTAGGTTCTGGACTAGCGTGGGAGCAGTACTTC.